Below, 9 T cell receptor beta chains from the same sample are listed, as sequenced in a study of T cells in Graves' hyperthyroidism and ophthalmopathy. Researchers took RNA transcripts and amplified the TCR beta CDR3 regions from them. TCR CDR3 regions were first amplified by RT-PCR with HTBI primers. TCRdb independently ran MiXCR on the multiplex PCR reads; one entry per CDR3 protein. The table shows about 840,000 distinct CDR3 sequences, with roughly 37% occurring only once. The source material was blood. All receptors come from a man aged 18 to 29 with Graves' hyperthyroidism.

This clonotype was detected only a few times. In nucleotides, the CDR3 is TGTGCTAGTGCTGATTGGAACGGTACTGAAGCTTTCTTT. The encoded protein is CASADWNGTEAFF. The gene calls are TRBV12-3 or TRBV12-4 and TRBJ1-1; unclear D gene. There are 13 residues in the CDR3.

This clonotype came up once. This chain links TRBV20-1 with TRBJ2-7; a weak D match, TRBD1 (5 bases). The CDR3 runs to 13 residues. Germline CDR1 reads DFQATT; CDR2 reads SNEGSKA (reference sequence). V dropped 3 bases and J dropped 3 bases, with 12 bases sitting between them. The CDR3 spells CSASSRAYYEQYF. The CDR3 DNA reads TGCAGTGCTAGTTCCAGGGCCTACTACGAGCAGTACTTC.

A remark on this clonotype: A read error is possible here, since a much larger clone lies one base away. The chain couples TRBV7-9 to TRBJ1-5; D unclear. CDR1 and CDR2 (germline): SEHNR, FQNEAQ (reference sequence). V was trimmed by 5 bases and J by 3 bases, leaving 14 bases between them. The CDR3 runs 15 residues. This chain's CDR3 is CASSRESPFNQPQHF. CDR3 sequence (DNA): TGTGCCAGCAGCCGGGAGTCCCCATTCAATCAGCCCCAGCATTTT.

In its sample, this clonotype was seen a few times. This rearrangement joins TRBV11-2 to TRBJ1-1; D unresolved. CDR1 is SGHAT and CDR2 is FQNNGV in the germline V gene. CDR3 length equals 14 residues. Trimming removed 4 bases at V and 8 bases at J, with 17 bases between. CDR3 sequence: CASSSPPRALEAFF. Here the CDR3 DNA reads TGTGCCAGCAGCTCACCCCCCCGGGCCCTCGAAGCTTTCTTT. Using reference TRBV11-2 and TRBJ1-1 for the parts outside the CDR3, the full variable domain is EAGVAQSPRYKIIEKRQSVAFWCNPISGHATLYWYQQILGQGPKLLIQFQNNGVVDDSQLPKDRFSAERLKGVDSTLKIQPAKLEDSAVYLCASSSPPRALEAFFGQGTRLTVV.

This clonotype has ten or more counts. This chain joins TRBV25-1 and TRBJ2-3; D is unclear. The CDR3 extends over 11 amino acids. Germline CDR1 MGHDK, CDR2 SYGVNS. V lost 3 bases and J 6 bases, leaving 4 bases between the germline ends. The CDR3 loop reads CASSEADTQYF. CDR3 DNA: TGTGCCAGCAGTGAGGCCGATACGCAGTATTTT.

A note on this clonotype: A much bigger clone sits one base away, suggesting this may be a read error. The chain is built from TRBV20-1 and TRBJ1-4; TRBD1 might be the D (6 bases). The CDR3 length is 12 residues. Looked up from germline, CDR1 is DFQATT and CDR2 is SNEGSKA (reference sequence). CDR3 region: CSAGRGGEKLSF. CDR3 in DNA: TGCAGTGCGGGCAGGGGAGGTGAAAAACTGTCTTTT.

As for this clonotype: A junction end diverges from the germline sequence, so it may reflect a read error. This chain uses TRBV7-9 with TRBJ2-7; possible D gene TRBD1, 5 bases. CDR3 size: 16 residues. Germline lookup yields CDR1 SEHNR and CDR2 FQNEAQ (reference sequence). This chain's CDR3 is CASSQDQGRASYEQYF. The CDR3 coding sequence is TGCGCCAGCAGCCAAGATCAGGGTAGGGCCTCCTACGAGCAGTACTTC. The full variable domain, rest sourced from reference TRBV7-9 and TRBJ2-7, is DTGVSQNPRHKITKRGQNVTFRCDPISEHNRLYWYRQTLGQGPEFLTYFQNEAQLEKSRLLSDRFSAERPKGSFSTLEIQRTEQGDSAMYLCASSQDQGRASYEQYFGPGTRLTVT.

At least ten counts were recorded for this clonotype. The chain recombines TRBV2 with TRBJ1-4; D unresolved. The CDR3 is 15 amino acids. V shed 6 bases and J shed 2 bases, with 13 bases lying between them. CDR1 is SNHLY, CDR2 FYNNEI, per germline. The CDR3 loop reads CASRTEGATNEKLFF. CDR3 nucleotides: TGTGCCAGCAGGACGGAGGGCGCTACTAATGAAAAACTGTTTTTT.

This clonotype has a single count. The chain recombines TRBV20-1 with TRBJ1-2; D ambiguous. The CDR3 is 11 residues long. Germline loops: CDR1 DFQATT, CDR2 SNEGSKA (reference sequence). V lost 8 bases to trimming and J lost 3 bases, with 10 bases between them. The CDR3 is CSYGRDYGYTF. The CDR3 nucleotides read TGCAGTTATGGGCGGGACTATGGCTACACCTTC.